These 2 T cell receptor beta chains share one sample of origin, sequenced in a study of blood T cell repertoires in COVID-19. Sequencing used immunoSEQ multiplex PCR; TCRdb keeps in-frame clones, though not all of them. The sample contains tens of thousands of clones, about 88% of which appear only once. Sequenced sample: peripheral blood. The receptors originated from a human donor in a cohort sampled during active COVID-19.

This clone occurred a few times. V and J are TRBV5-1 and TRBJ1-4; no clear D gene. Germline loops: CDR1 SGHRS, CDR2 YFSETQ. V lost 3 bases and J 5 bases, leaving 8 bases between the germline ends. The CDR3 totals 13 residues. The CDR3 protein is CASSYGVNEKLFF. The DNA of the CDR3 is TGCGCCAGCAGCTACGGGGTAAATGAAAAACTGTTTTTT.

The CDR3, as DNA: TGTGCCAGCAGCCAACACCTACAGGGGACCCTTGAAGCTTTCTTT. It yields the protein CASSQHLQGTLEAFF. This chain connects TRBV4-2 to TRBJ1-1, with 7 positions matching TRBD1. The CDR3 sequence is 15 residues long. The germline CDR1 and CDR2 sequences are LGHNA and YNFKEQ. J lost 7 bases, V lost 2 bases, and 10 bases had no gene match.